This T cell receptor beta chain was sequenced in a study of blood T cell repertoires in COVID-19. Study information: The study drew acute and convalescent COVID-19 samples from the United States, Italy and Spain. From T cells, B-cell-depleted T cells, or PBMCs came the material, which was cDNA or gDNA.

In the original workflow: Amplification of reference gene primers provided the estimated nucleated cell counts. Profiling relied on immunoSEQ multiplex PCR, and the TCRdb table lists in-frame clones only, not all of them. The DNA gave D and trimming, while V, J and clone size come from that table. This table has 130,000 or so clones, 85% to 90% appearing once. The CDR3 sequence is 14 residues long. The V gene's germline CDR1 is LGHDT and CDR2 YNNKEL (reference sequence). V lost 1 base and J 2 bases, leaving 9 bases between the germline ends. The sequenced material came from peripheral blood. This receptor was identified in an older woman with acute or convalescent COVID-19. The chain carries TRBV3-1 (or the pseudogene TRBV3-2) and TRBJ2-7, with D tentatively TRBD2 (6 bases). The CDR3 loop is CASSQVPGAYEQYF. DNA for the CDR3: TGTGCCAGCAGCCAAGTTCCGGGGGCCTACGAGCAGTACTTC.